This TCR beta chain originates from a study of a mutant IDH1 vaccine in newly diagnosed glioma. The wider study: During weeks 1, 3, 5, 7, 11, 15, 19 and 23, patients received eight vaccinations. Vaccine dosing followed radiotherapy by 4-6 weeks, or accompanied temozolomide cycles.

This CDR3 has 14 amino acids. Germline V lookup: CDR1 SEHNR, CDR2 FQNEAQ (reference sequence). With 5 bases removed from V and 7 bases from J, the gap between germline ends came to 17 bases. About this clone: No antigen is known for it.

Indicated time point: week 5, during vaccination. Topical imiquimod was applied with each vaccine dose, which held 300 ug of mutant IDH1 20-mer peptide. Newly diagnosed WHO grade 3 or 4 IDH1-mutant, ATRX-lost astrocytomas were identified in the donors. Libraries were prepared by immunoSEQ multiplex PCR; TCRdb keeps only in-frame clonotypes and omits some of them. The sample lists roughly 51,000 clones; approximately 80% were seen once. Study conclusions and caveats: Top peripheral T cell clonotype shifts appeared unrelated to pseudoprogression.

The sequence was collected from a young man with glioma. The sample in question was PBMCs, obtained from a glioma patient whose treatment included an IDH1 peptide vaccine. V and J are TRBV7-9 and TRBJ1-2; tentatively, D is TRBD1 (5 bases). DNA for the CDR3: TGTGCCAGCAGCCCTCAGGGCCGGACGGGTGGCTACACCTTC. This encodes CASSPQGRTGGYTF.